This entry features one T cell receptor beta chain sequence. TCRdb keeps only in-frame clones here, not all; method: immunoSEQ multiplex PCR. The repertoire holds around 340,000 clones, with about 73% as singletons. This entry is derived from a study of shared clonotypes between healthy human individuals. Study background: There were three CD4 naive, three CD4 memory, two CD8 naive and one CD8 memory plates per donor.

The CDR3 is made up of 12 amino acids. Trimming cost V 1 base and J 1 base, with 4 bases left between them. Germline CDR1 reads GTSNPN; CDR2 reads SVGIG (reference sequence). Sample: memory CD4+ T cells sorted from blood. Documented subset: CD45RA-negative fraction. The V gene is TRBV30, the J gene TRBJ1-1; D remains ambiguous. The sequence derives from a man under 40 in good health. The CDR3, as DNA: TGTGCCTGGAGTGCCCCGAACACTGAAGCTTTCTTT. This encodes CAWSAPNTEAFF.